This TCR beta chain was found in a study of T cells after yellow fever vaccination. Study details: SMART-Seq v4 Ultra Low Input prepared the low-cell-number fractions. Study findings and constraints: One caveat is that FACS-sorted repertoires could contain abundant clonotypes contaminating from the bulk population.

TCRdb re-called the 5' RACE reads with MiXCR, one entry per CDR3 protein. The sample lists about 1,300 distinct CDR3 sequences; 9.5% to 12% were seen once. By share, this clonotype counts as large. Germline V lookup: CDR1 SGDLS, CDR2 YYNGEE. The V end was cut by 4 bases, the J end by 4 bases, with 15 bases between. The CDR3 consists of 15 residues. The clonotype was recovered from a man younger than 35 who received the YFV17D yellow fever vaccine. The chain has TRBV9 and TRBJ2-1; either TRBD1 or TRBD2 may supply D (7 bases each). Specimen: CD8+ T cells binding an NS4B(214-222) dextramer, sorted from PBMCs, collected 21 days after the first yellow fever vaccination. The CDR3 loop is CASSPGGVGYNEQFF. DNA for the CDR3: TGTGCCAGCAGCCCAGGGGGGGTGGGTTACAATGAGCAGTTCTTC.